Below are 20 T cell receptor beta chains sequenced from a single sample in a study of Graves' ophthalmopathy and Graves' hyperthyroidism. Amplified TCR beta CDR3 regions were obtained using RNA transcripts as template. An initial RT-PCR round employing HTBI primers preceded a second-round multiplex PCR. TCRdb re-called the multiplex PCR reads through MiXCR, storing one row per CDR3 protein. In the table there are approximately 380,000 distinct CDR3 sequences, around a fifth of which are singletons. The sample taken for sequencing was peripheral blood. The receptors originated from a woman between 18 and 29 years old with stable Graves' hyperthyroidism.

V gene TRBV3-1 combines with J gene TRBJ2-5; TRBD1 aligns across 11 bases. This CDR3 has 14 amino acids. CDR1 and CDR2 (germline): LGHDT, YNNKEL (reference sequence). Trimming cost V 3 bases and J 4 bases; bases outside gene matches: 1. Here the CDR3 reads CASSHGTGGETQYF. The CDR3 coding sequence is TGTGCCAGCAGCCACGGGACAGGGGGAGAGACCCAGTACTTC.

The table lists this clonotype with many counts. CDR3 sequence reads: CASSLGYVVETQYF. Written as DNA, the CDR3 is TGTGCCAGCAGCTTAGGTTACGTGGTCGAGACCCAGTACTTC. This sequence joins TRBV11-2 and TRBJ2-5; D ambiguous. The CDR3 has 14 amino acids. Trimming stripped 1 base from V and 5 bases from J, with 11 bases between. Germline V lookup: CDR1 SGHAT, CDR2 FQNNGV.

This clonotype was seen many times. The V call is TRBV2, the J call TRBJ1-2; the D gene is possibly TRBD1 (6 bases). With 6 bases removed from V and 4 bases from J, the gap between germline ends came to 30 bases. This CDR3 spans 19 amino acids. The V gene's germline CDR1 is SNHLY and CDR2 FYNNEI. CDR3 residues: CASRGPGRAISGAGYGYTF. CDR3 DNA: TGTGCCAGCAGGGGCCCCGGGAGAGCCATCTCGGGGGCGGGCTATGGCTACACCTTC.

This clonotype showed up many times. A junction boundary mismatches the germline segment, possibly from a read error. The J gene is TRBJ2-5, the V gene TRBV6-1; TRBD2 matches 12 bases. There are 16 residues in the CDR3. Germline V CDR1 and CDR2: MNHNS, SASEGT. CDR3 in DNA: TGTGCCAGCAGTCCGGGACTAGCGGGCCCACAAGGGACCCAGTACTTC. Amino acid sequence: CASSPGLAGPQGTQYF.

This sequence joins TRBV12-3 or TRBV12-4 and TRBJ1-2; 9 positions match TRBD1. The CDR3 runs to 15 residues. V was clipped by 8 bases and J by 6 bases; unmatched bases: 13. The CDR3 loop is CASYRGLGYLDGYTF. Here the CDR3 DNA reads TGTGCCAGCTACAGGGGGCTGGGGTATCTGGATGGCTACACCTTC.

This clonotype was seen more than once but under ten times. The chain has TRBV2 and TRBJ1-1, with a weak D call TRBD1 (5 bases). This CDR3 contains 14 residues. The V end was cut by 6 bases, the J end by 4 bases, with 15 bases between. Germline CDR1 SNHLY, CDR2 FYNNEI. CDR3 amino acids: CASRGLGAGTEAFF. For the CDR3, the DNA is TGTGCCAGCAGGGGATTAGGGGCGGGCACTGAAGCTTTCTTT. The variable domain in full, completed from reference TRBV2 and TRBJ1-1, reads EPEVTQTPSHQVTQMGQEVILRCVPISNHLYFYWYRQILGQKVEFLVSFYNNEISEKSEIFDDQFSVERPDGSNFTLKIRSTKLEDSAMYFCASRGLGAGTEAFFGQGTRLTVV.

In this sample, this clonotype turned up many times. The CDR3 loop reads CASSPGGGLRLREQYF. The CDR3 DNA is TGTGCCAGCAGTCCCGGGGGGGGCTTGCGACTTCGCGAGCAGTACTTC. J is TRBJ2-7 and V is TRBV12-3 or TRBV12-4; 8 nucleotides line up with TRBD2. The CDR3 runs to 16 residues. Trimming removed 5 bases from V and 6 bases from J; junction bases left unmatched: 15.

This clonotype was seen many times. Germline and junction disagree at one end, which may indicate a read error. The CDR3 is CATRPSGMVAKNIKYF. As DNA, the CDR3 is TGTGCCACCAGGCCTAGCGGGATGGTGGCCAAAAACATTAAGTACTTC. This chain joins TRBV15 and TRBJ2-4; 9 positions agree with TRBD2. The CDR3 loop spans 16 amino acids. The V gene's germline CDR1 is LNHNV and CDR2 YYDKDF (reference sequence).

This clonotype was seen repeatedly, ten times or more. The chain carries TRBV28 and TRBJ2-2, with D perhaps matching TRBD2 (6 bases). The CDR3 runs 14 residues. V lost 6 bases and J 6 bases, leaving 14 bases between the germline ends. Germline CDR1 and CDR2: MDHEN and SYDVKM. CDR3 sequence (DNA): TGTGCCAGCAGGGACGGGAGCGTGGCCGGGGAGCTGTTTTTT. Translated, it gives CASRDGSVAGELFF.

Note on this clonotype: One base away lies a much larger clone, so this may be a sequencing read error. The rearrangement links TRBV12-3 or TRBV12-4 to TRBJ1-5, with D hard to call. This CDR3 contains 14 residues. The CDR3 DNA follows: TGTGCCAGCTCAAAGGGCCGTAGCAATCAGCCCCGGCATTTT. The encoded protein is CASSKGRSNQPRHF.

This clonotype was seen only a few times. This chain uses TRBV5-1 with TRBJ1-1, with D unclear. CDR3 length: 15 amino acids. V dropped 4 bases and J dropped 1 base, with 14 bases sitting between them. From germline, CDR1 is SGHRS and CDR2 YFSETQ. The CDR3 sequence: CASSAEAFGNTEAFF. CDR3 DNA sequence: TGCGCCAGCAGCGCAGAAGCATTTGGGAACACTGAAGCTTTCTTT. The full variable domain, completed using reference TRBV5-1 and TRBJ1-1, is KAGVTQTPRYLIKTRGQQVTLSCSPISGHRSVSWYQQTPGQGLQFLFEYFSETQRNKGNFPGRFSGRQFSNSRSEMNVSTLELGDSALYLCASSAEAFGNTEAFFGQGTRLTVV.

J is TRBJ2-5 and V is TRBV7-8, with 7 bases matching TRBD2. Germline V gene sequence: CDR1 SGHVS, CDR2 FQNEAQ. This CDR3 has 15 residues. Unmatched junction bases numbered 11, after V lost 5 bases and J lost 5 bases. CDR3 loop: CASSTVRGRGETQYF. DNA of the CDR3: TGTGCCAGCAGCACGGTCCGCGGGAGAGGGGAGACCCAGTACTTC.

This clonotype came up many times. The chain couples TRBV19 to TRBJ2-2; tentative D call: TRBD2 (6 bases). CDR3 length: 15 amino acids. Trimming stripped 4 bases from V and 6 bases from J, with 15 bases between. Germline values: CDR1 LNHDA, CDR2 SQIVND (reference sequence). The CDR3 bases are TGTGCCAGTAGTACCGCGCGAGGGGAGGCCGGGGAGCTGTTTTTT. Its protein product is CASSTARGEAGELFF.

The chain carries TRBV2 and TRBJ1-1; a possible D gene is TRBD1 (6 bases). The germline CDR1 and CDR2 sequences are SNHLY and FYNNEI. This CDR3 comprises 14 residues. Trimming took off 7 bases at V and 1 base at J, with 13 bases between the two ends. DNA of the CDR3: TGTGCCAGCAAGGAATTGACAGGGAACACTGAAGCTTTCTTT. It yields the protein CASKELTGNTEAFF.

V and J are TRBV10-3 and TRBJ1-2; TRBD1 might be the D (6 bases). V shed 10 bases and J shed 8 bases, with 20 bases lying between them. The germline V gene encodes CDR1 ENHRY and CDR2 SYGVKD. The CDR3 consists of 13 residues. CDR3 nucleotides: TGTGCCAGCAGATCAGGACAGAGCCGGGGCTACACCTTC. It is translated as CASRSGQSRGYTF.

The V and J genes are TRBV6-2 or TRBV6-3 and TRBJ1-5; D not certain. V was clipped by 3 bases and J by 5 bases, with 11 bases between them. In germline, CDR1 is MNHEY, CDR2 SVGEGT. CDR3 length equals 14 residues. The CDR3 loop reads CASSYGPAHQPQHF. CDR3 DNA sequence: TGTGCCAGCAGTTATGGGCCGGCTCATCAGCCCCAGCATTTT.

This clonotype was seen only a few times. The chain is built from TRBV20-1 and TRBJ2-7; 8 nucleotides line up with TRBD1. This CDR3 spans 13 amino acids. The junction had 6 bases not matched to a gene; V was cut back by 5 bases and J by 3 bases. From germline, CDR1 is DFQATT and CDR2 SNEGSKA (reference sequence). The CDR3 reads CSARDRLYYEQYF. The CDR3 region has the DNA TGCAGTGCTCGGGACAGGCTTTACTACGAGCAGTACTTC.

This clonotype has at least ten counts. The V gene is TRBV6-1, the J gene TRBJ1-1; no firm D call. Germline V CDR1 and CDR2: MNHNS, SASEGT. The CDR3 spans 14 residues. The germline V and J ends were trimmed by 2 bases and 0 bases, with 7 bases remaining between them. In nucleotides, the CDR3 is TGTGCCAGCAGTGAATGGGGAATGAACACTGAAGCTTTCTTT. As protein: CASSEWGMNTEAFF.

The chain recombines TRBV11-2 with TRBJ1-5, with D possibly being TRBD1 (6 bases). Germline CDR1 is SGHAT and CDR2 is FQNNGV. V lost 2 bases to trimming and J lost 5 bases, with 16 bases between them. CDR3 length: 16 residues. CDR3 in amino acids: CASSLSGGRRDQPQHF. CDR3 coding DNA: TGTGCCAGCAGCTTAAGTGGGGGGCGTAGAGATCAGCCCCAGCATTTT.

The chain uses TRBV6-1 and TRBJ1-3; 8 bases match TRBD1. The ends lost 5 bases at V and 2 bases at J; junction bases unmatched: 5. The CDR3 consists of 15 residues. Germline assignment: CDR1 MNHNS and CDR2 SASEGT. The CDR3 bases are TGTGCCAGCAGTCTGACAGGGGACGCTGGAAACACCATATATTTT. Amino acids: CASSLTGDAGNTIYF.